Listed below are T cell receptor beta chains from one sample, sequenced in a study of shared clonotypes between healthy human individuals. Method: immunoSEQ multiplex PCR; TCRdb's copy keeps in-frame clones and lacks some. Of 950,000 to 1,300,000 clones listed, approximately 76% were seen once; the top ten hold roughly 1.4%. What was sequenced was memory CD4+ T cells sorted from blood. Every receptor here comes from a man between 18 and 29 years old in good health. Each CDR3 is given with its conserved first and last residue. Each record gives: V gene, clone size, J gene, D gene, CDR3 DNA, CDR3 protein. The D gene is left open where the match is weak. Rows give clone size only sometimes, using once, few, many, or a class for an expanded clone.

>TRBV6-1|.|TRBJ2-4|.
TGTGCCAGCAGTGAAGCTAAAGGGAGTACTAGAGACATTCAGTACTTC
CASSEAKGSTRDIQYF
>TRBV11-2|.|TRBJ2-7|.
TGTGCCAGCAGCTCCAAACCCCAGGGCGTCTACGAGCAGTACTTC
CASSSKPQGVYEQYF
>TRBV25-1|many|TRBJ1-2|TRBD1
TGTGCCAGCAGTGAGGGAGGACAGGGGAGTGCTGGCTACACCTTC
CASSEGGQGSAGYTF
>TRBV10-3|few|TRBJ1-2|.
TGTGCCACCGGAGCAGGGGACTACTATGGCTACACCTTC
CATGAGDYYGYTF
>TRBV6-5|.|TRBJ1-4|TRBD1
TGTGCCAGCAGGAGCAGGGGGAGCGGTGAAAAACTGTTTTTT
CASRSRGSGEKLFF
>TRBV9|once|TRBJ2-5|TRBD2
TGTGCCAGCAGCTCGAGCGGGGGTTTTGAGACCCAGTACTTC
CASSSSGGFETQYF
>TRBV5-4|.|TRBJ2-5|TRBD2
TGTGCCAGCAGCCCCGGTCGGGGTAGCGGGGATCAAGAGACCCAGTACTTC
CASSPGRGSGDQETQYF
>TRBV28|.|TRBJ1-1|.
TGTGCCAGCATCACTAACCAACCGGGGGGCACTGAAGCTTTCTTT
CASITNQPGGTEAFF
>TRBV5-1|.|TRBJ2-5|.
TGCGCCAGCAGCTTTTTCGGTGGAGTGGGAGAGACCCAGTACTTC
CASSFFGGVGETQYF
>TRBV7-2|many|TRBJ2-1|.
TGTGCCAGCAGCTTAGCGTGGGGGCTATTCAATGAGCAGTTCTTC
CASSLAWGLFNEQFF
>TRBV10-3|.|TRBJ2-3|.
TGTGCCATCAGTGATGGGGGTTCCACAGATACGCAGTATTTT
CAISDGGSTDTQYF
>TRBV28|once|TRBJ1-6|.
TGTGCCAGCAGACCCGAGGGGAGCTCCTATAATTCACCCCTCCACTTT
CASRPEGSSYNSPLHF
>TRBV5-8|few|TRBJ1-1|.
TGTGCCAGCAACCTACAGGGGAACACTGAAGCTTTCTTT
CASNLQGNTEAFF
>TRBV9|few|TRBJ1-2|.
TGTGCCAGCAGCGTGCAGGGGACGAGCTACACCTTC
CASSVQGTSYTF
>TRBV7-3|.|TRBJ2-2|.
TGTGCCAGCAGCCAAGGGATGGTCGGGGAGCTGTTTTTT
CASSQGMVGELFF
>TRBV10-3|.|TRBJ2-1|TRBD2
TGTGCCATCAGTGGCGGACTAGCGGGGTCTTCCAATGAGCAGTTCTTC
CAISGGLAGSSNEQFF
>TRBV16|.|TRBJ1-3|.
TGTGCCAGCAGCTCGGACTGGAGCTCTGGAAACACCATATATTTT
CASSSDWSSGNTIYF
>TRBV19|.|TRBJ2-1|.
TGTGCCAGTAGTATAGGCCTCAATTACAATGAGCAGTTCTTC
CASSIGLNYNEQFF
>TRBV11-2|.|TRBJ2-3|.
TGTGCCAGCAGCCCGGGACTCACAGATACGCAGTATTTT
CASSPGLTDTQYF
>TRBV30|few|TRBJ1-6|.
TGTGCCAGCGACAGAAATAATTCACCCCTCCACTTT
CASDRNNSPLHF
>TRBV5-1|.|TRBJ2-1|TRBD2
TGCGCCAGCAGCTGGGGTCCGGGGACTAGCGGCTCCTACAATGAGCAGTTCTTC
CASSWGPGTSGSYNEQFF
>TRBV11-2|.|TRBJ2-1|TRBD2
TGTGCCAGCAGCAATGACCCGGGGGGGAATGAGCAGTTCTTC
CASSNDPGGNEQFF
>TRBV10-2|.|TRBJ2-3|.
TGCGCCAGCAGTGAACTAATTCATACGCAGTATTTT
CASSELIHTQYF
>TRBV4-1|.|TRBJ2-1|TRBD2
TGCGCCAGCAGCCAAGGTCTAGCGGGAGGCTATGAGCAGTTCTTC
CASSQGLAGGYEQFF
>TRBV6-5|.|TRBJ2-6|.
TGTGCCAGCAGTTACGGGGGCTCTGGGGCCAACGTCCTGACTTTC
CASSYGGSGANVLTF
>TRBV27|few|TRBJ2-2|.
TGTGCCAGCAGTTTAGGGGGGTATCTCGGAACCGGGGAGCTGTTTTTT
CASSLGGYLGTGELFF
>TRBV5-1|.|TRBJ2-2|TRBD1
TGCGCCAGCAAACCCTCGACAGGGGTCACCGGGGAGCTGTTTTTT
CASKPSTGVTGELFF
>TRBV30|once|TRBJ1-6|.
TGTGCCTGGAGTGTACAAGGCAATAGAAATTCACCCCTCCACTTT
CAWSVQGNRNSPLHF